The 14 T cell receptor beta chains reported below all come from one sample, sequenced in a study of cytomegalovirus exposure and HLA in healthy donors. Produced via immunoSEQ multiplex PCR; TCRdb's table is partial and in-frame only. Altogether about 150,000 clones are present, around 84% being singletons, with the ten largest covering 2% to 2.5%. The sequenced sample was PBMCs. The receptors come from a human donor in good health.

V is TRBV9 and J is TRBJ2-7, with D possibly matching TRBD1 (6 bases). Germline V CDR1 and CDR2: SGDLS, YYNGEE. The CDR3 extends over 13 amino acids. V lost 5 bases and J lost 5, with 14 bases in between. The CDR3 DNA sequence: TGTGCCAGCAGTCGCGACAGGTCCCACGAGCAGTACTTC. It encodes CASSRDRSHEQYF.

This clone was detected once. The genes are TRBV5-1 and TRBJ2-3; D is unresolved. V lost 0 bases, J lost 5 bases, and 7 bases lay in between. Germline assignment: CDR1 SGHRS and CDR2 YFSETQ. There are 13 residues in the CDR3. The CDR3 here is CASSLVPGDTQYF. For the CDR3, the DNA is TGCGCCAGCAGCTTGGTCCCAGGAGATACGCAGTATTTT. Variable domain in full (rest from reference TRBV5-1 and TRBJ2-3): KAGVTQTPRYLIKTRGQQVTLSCSPISGHRSVSWYQQTPGQGLQFLFEYFSETQRNKGNFPGRFSGRQFSNSRSEMNVSTLELGDSALYLCASSLVPGDTQYFGPGTRLTVL.

This clone was seen a single time. This chain joins TRBV14 and TRBJ1-2; D may be TRBD1 (5 bases). Germline lookup yields CDR1 SGHDN and CDR2 FVKESK. The CDR3 loop spans 14 amino acids. V lost 7 bases and J lost 4, with 16 bases in between. CDR3 nucleotides: TGTGCCAGCAAAACGCCGACAGCCGTCTATGGCTACACCTTC. Translation gives CASKTPTAVYGYTF.

The chain couples TRBV4-3 to TRBJ2-2, with 7 nucleotides matching TRBD1. CDR1 and CDR2 from the germline V gene are LGHNA and YSLEER. This CDR3 contains 17 residues. With 0 bases clipped from V and 5 bases from J, the junction kept 9 bases outside the gene matches. The CDR3 sequence is CASSQETGIVGTGELFF. The DNA for the CDR3 is TGCGCCAGCAGCCAAGAGACAGGGATTGTTGGTACCGGGGAGCTGTTTTTT.

The V and J genes are TRBV2 and TRBJ2-1, with D tentatively TRBD1 (6 bases). Germline lookup yields CDR1 SNHLY and CDR2 FYNNEI. This CDR3 has 15 amino acids. V gave up 3 bases and J gave up 9 bases, with 18 bases separating them. The CDR3 coding sequence is TGTGCCAGCAGTGAGGGGGCAGTGGCCCCGGGTGAGCAGTTCTTC. It yields the protein CASSEGAVAPGEQFF. The entire variable domain, with the rest obtained from reference TRBV2 and TRBJ2-1, is as follows: EPEVTQTPSHQVTQMGQEVILRCVPISNHLYFYWYRQILGQKVEFLVSFYNNEISEKSEIFDDQFSVERPDGSNFTLKIRSTKLEDSAMYFCASSEGAVAPGEQFFGPGTRLTVL.

The V and J genes are TRBV6-1 and TRBJ2-7, with 10 bases fitting TRBD1. CDR3 size: 15 residues. The germline gives CDR1 MNHNS, CDR2 SASEGT. J lost 2 bases, V lost 4 bases, and 5 bases had no gene match. The CDR3, as DNA: TGTGCCAGCAGTGCCACCGGGACAGGGGCCTACGAGCAGTACTTC. Protein: CASSATGTGAYEQYF.

This clone was counted ten times or more. The gene calls are TRBV11-2 and TRBJ2-7; 7 bases match TRBD2. CDR3 size: 15 residues. J gave up 6 bases and V 3 bases, and 11 bases lay outside the gene matches. CDR1 is SGHAT, CDR2 FQNNGV, per germline. The CDR3 here is CASSLGRGSGREQYF. CDR3 in DNA: TGTGCCAGCAGCTTGGGGCGCGGGAGTGGACGCGAGCAGTACTTC.

This clone was seen a single time. This chain links TRBV6-6 with TRBJ2-3; a possible D gene is TRBD2 (5 bases). The length of the CDR3 is 14 residues. Looked up from germline, CDR1 is MNHNY and CDR2 is SVGAGI (reference sequence). Trimming removed 7 bases from V and 0 bases from J, with 11 bases in between. The CDR3 sequence: CASKRSTSTDTQYF. In DNA, the CDR3 is TGTGCCAGCAAGCGGAGCACTAGCACAGATACGCAGTATTTT.

The chain employs TRBV10-3 and TRBJ1-1, with TRBD1 identical over 7 bases. V shed 10 bases and J 3 bases; nucleotides not matched to a gene: 8. There are 13 residues in the CDR3. Germline assignment: CDR1 ENHRY and CDR2 SYGVKD. This CDR3 reads CATTTGSDTEAFF. CDR3 in DNA: TGTGCCACCACGACAGGGAGCGACACTGAAGCTTTCTTT.

The chain couples TRBV11-2 to TRBJ1-2, with D tentatively TRBD1 (5 bases). V lost 4 bases to trimming and J lost 7 bases, with 13 bases between them. This CDR3 is built from 13 residues. Per the germline V gene, CDR1 is SGHAT and CDR2 is FQNNGV. As DNA, the CDR3 is TGTGCCAGCAGCTCTGGGGCCGGGTTTGGCTACACCTTC. It codes for CASSSGAGFGYTF.

V and J are TRBV14 and TRBJ1-1; TRBD1 matches 7 bases. CDR3 size: 15 residues. Germline CDR1 and CDR2: SGHDN and FVKESK. V trimming: 1 base; J trimming: 2 bases; junction bases outside the gene matches: 4. CDR3 bases: TGTGCCAGCAGCCAAGCCCGGACAGGTAACACTGAAGCTTTCTTT. Translated: CASSQARTGNTEAFF.

V gene TRBV6-6 combines with J gene TRBJ1-2; TRBD1 matches 7 bases. The CDR3 is 14 amino acids. Germline V gene lookup returns CDR1 MNHNY and CDR2 SVGAGI (reference sequence). Trimming removed 8 bases from V and 5 bases from J; junction bases left unmatched: 11. The CDR3: CASRDSGQTYGYTF. The CDR3 DNA sequence: TGTGCCAGCCGGGACTCGGGACAGACTTATGGCTACACCTTC.

The chain joins TRBV11-3 to TRBJ2-5, with 8 bases fitting TRBD1. V lost 1 base and J lost 5; bases outside the gene matches: 6. Germline V gene lookup returns CDR1 SGHNT and CDR2 YENEEA. There are 15 residues in the CDR3. The CDR3 DNA reads as TGTGCCAGCAGCTTAGGTGGGACAGGAGCGGAGACCCAGTACTTC. Protein sequence: CASSLGGTGAETQYF.

The chain uses TRBV9 and TRBJ1-3, with no clear D. This CDR3 is 15 amino acids long. Between the trimmed V and J ends, which lost 0 bases and 0 bases, there was a span of 7 bases. Germline loops: CDR1 SGDLS, CDR2 YYNGEE. CDR3 region: CASSVVGSSGNTIYF. The CDR3 DNA is TGTGCCAGCAGCGTAGTAGGGAGCTCTGGAAACACCATATATTTT.